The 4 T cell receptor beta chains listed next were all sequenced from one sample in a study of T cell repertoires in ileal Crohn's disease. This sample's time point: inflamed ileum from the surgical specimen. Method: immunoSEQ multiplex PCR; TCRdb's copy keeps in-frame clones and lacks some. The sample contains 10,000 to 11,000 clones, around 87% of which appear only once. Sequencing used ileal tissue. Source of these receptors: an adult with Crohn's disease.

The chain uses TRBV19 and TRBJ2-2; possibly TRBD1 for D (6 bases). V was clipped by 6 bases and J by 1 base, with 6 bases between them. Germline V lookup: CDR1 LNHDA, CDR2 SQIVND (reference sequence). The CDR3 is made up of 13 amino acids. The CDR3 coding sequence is TGTGCCAGTAGGACAGGGAACACCGGGGAGCTGTTTTTT. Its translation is CASRTGNTGELFF.

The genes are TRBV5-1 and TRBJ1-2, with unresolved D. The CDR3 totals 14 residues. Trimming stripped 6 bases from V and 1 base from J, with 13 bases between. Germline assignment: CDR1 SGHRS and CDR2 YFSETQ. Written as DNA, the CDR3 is TGCGCCAGCACTCCCGTAACCTTTAACTATGGCTACACCTTC. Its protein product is CASTPVTFNYGYTF. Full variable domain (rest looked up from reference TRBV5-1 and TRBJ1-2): KAGVTQTPRYLIKTRGQQVTLSCSPISGHRSVSWYQQTPGQGLQFLFEYFSETQRNKGNFPGRFSGRQFSNSRSEMNVSTLELGDSALYLCASTPVTFNYGYTFGSGTRLTVV.

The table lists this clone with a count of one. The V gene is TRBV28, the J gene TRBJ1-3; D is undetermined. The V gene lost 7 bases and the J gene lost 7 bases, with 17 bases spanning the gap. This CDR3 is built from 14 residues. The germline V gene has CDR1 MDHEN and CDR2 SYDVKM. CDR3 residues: CASIPPVGSNTIYF. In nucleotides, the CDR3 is TGTGCCAGCATTCCCCCCGTGGGTTCTAACACCATATATTTT. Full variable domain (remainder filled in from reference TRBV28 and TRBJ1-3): DVKVTQSSRYLVKRTGEKVFLECVQDMDHENMFWYRQDPGLGLRLIYFSYDVKMKEKGDIPEGYSVSREKKERFSLILESASTNQTSMYLCASIPPVGSNTIYFGEGSWLTVV.

The CDR3 sequence: CASSLRGYSNEQFF. For the CDR3, the DNA is TGTGCCAGCAGCTTAAGAGGGTACTCCAATGAGCAGTTCTTC. The V gene is TRBV7-2, the J gene TRBJ2-1; TRBD2 might be the D (5 bases). The CDR3 loop spans 14 amino acids. V dropped 2 bases and J dropped 6 bases, with 11 bases sitting between them. Germline CDR1 is SGHTA and CDR2 is FQGNSA.